A single sample is the source of the 21 T cell receptor beta chains below, sequenced in a study of blood T cell repertoires in COVID-19. Profiling relied on immunoSEQ multiplex PCR, and the TCRdb table lists in-frame clones only, not all of them. Of under 150,000 clones in the sample, about 87% were seen once. The source material was peripheral blood. The receptors were sampled from a human donor in a cohort sampled during active COVID-19.

The chain employs TRBV24-1 and TRBJ1-2; 7 nucleotides agree with TRBD1. Germline lookup yields CDR1 KGHDR and CDR2 SFDVKD. The CDR3 is 14 residues long. V was pared by 3 bases and J by 2 bases, with 2 bases of the junction left unmatched. The CDR3 DNA sequence: TGTGCCACCAGTGATCCACAGGGGAACTATGGCTACACCTTC. Protein sequence: CATSDPQGNYGYTF.

V gene TRBV19 combines with J gene TRBJ2-5; D gene ambiguous. The V gene's germline CDR1 is LNHDA and CDR2 SQIVND (reference sequence). The V end was cut by 3 bases, the J end by 4 bases, with 6 bases between. The CDR3 sequence is 12 residues long. The CDR3 loop is CASSIGGETQYF. CDR3 coding DNA: TGTGCCAGTAGTATCGGCGGAGAGACCCAGTACTTC.

This chain joins TRBV20-1 and TRBJ2-4, with D perhaps matching TRBD2 (5 bases). The ends were cut back, 3 bases at V and 0 bases at J, with 12 bases in the middle. The CDR3 is 15 residues long. The germline CDR1 and CDR2 sequences are DFQATT and SNEGSKA (reference sequence). CDR3 sequence: CSASPDGVAKNIQYF. The CDR3 coding sequence is TGCAGTGCTAGTCCGGACGGGGTAGCCAAAAACATTCAGTACTTC.

The V and J genes are TRBV25-1 and TRBJ1-1; D is unclear. CDR3 size: 11 residues. Germline V gene sequence: CDR1 MGHDK, CDR2 SYGVNS. Between the trimmed V and J ends, which lost 2 bases and 9 bases, there was a span of 7 bases. The CDR3 sequence: CASSEGVKAFF. The CDR3 DNA is TGTGCCAGCAGTGAAGGAGTGAAAGCTTTCTTT.

The rearrangement links TRBV7-6 to TRBJ2-7, with 9 positions matching TRBD2. The junction had 9 bases not matched to a gene; V was cut back by 5 bases and J by 4 bases. CDR1 is SGHVS, CDR2 FNYEAQ, per germline. This CDR3 region has 15 residues. CDR3 DNA: TGTGCCAGCAGCCCTGCGGCTAGCGGGGCTTACGAGCAGTACTTC. Protein product: CASSPAASGAYEQYF.

This chain joins TRBV3-1 (or the pseudogene TRBV3-2) and TRBJ1-5; weak D call: TRBD1 (6 bases). V was pared by 4 bases and J by 9 bases, with 10 bases between. CDR3 length: 12 residues. CDR1 is LGHDT, CDR2 YNNKEL, per germline (reference sequence). In nucleotides, the CDR3 is TGTGCCAGCAGCCTACAGGGCGGGCCCCAGCATTTT. Protein product: CASSLQGGPQHF.

This chain uses TRBV6-5 with TRBJ1-4, with 7 bases that match TRBD1. The CDR3 totals 14 residues. V lost 6 bases, J lost 6 bases, and 7 bases stayed unmatched. Germline V CDR1 and CDR2: MNHEY, SVGAGI. The CDR3 loop reads CASRTGTADEKLFF. The CDR3 DNA reads TGTGCCAGCAGGACCGGGACAGCTGATGAAAAACTGTTTTTT.

The CDR3 nucleotides read TGTGCCAGCAGCTTAGCGCTCGGGACAGGCAACTATGGCTACACCTTC. Translated: CASSLALGTGNYGYTF. The chain uses TRBV7-2 and TRBJ1-2, with 8 bases that match TRBD1. The CDR3 is 16 residues long. J gave up 2 bases and V 0 bases, and 5 bases lay outside the gene matches. Per the germline V gene, CDR1 is SGHTA and CDR2 is FQGNSA.

V usage is TRBV7-9 and J usage is TRBJ2-7, with 7 bases that match TRBD1. V gave up 4 bases and J gave up 0 bases; unmatched junction bases: 3. This CDR3 is 14 amino acids long. Germline CDR1 reads SEHNR; CDR2 reads FQNEAQ (reference sequence). The CDR3: CASSYGTVSYEQYF. DNA for the CDR3: TGTGCCAGCAGCTACGGGACAGTCTCCTACGAGCAGTACTTC.

A single count supports this clone. The chain links TRBV7-2 to TRBJ2-7; possibly TRBD1 for D (5 bases). The CDR3 is 14 amino acids. Germline CDR1 and CDR2: SGHTA and FQGNSA. The V gene lost 5 bases and the J gene lost 2 bases, with 13 bases spanning the gap. The CDR3 sequence is CASSPFQGPYEQYF. The DNA of the CDR3 is TGTGCCAGCAGCCCATTTCAGGGCCCCTACGAGCAGTACTTC.

The chain links TRBV2 to TRBJ2-5; 8 bases line up with TRBD1. CDR1 and CDR2 (germline): SNHLY, FYNNEI. This CDR3 has 13 amino acids. J lost 1 base, V lost 7 bases, and 2 bases had no gene match. The DNA for the CDR3 is TGTGCCAGCACGACAGGGGTCCAAGAGACCCAGTACTTC. Protein product: CASTTGVQETQYF.

This rearrangement joins TRBV30 to TRBJ2-7; D is possibly TRBD1 (5 bases). V was trimmed by 0 bases and J by 1 base, leaving 7 bases between them. The CDR3 extends over 13 amino acids. The germline gives CDR1 GTSNPN, CDR2 SVGIG (reference sequence). The CDR3 here is CAWSVQVSYEQYF. The CDR3 DNA reads TGTGCCTGGAGTGTACAGGTTTCCTACGAGCAGTACTTC.

The gene calls are TRBV6-5 and TRBJ2-7, with TRBD1 matching over 8 bases. The CDR3 is 12 residues long. The trim removed 6 bases at V and 8 bases at J, leaving 6 bases unmatched. Germline CDR1 reads MNHEY; CDR2 reads SVGAGI. CDR3 nucleotides: TGTGCCAGCAGCCCCTCAGGGGGCAAGCAGTACTTC. Translating gives CASSPSGGKQYF.

The chain combines TRBV9 with TRBJ1-6; 8 bases align to TRBD1. CDR1 and CDR2 (germline): SGDLS, YYNGEE. The CDR3 totals 17 residues. V lost 4 bases, J lost 9 bases, and 15 bases stayed unmatched. The CDR3 nucleotides are TGTGCCAGCAGCCTAGGCGGGTCAGGGGGCAAGAGTTCACCCCTCCACTTT. Amino acid sequence: CASSLGGSGGKSSPLHF. The variable domain in full, completed from reference TRBV9 and TRBJ1-6, reads DSGVTQTPKHLITATGQRVTLRCSPRSGDLSVYWYQQSLDQGLQFLIQYYNGEERAKGNILERFSAQQFPDLHSELNLSSLELGDSALYFCASSLGGSGGKSSPLHFGNGTRLTVT.

The chain combines TRBV5-4 with TRBJ1-4, with TRBD1 identical over 9 bases. CDR3 length: 17 amino acids. Germline lookup yields CDR1 SGHNT and CDR2 YYREEE (reference sequence). Trimming cost V 4 bases and J 2 bases; bases outside gene matches: 9. The CDR3 nucleotides are TGTGCCAGCAGCCCTGACAGGGGGTCGGGCACTAATGAAAAACTGTTTTTT. Its translation: CASSPDRGSGTNEKLFF. Full variable domain (outside the CDR3, taken from reference TRBV5-4 and TRBJ1-4): ETGVTQSPTHLIKTRGQQVTLRCSSQSGHNTVSWYQQALGQGPQFIFQYYREEENGRGNFPPRFSGLQFPNYSSELNVNALELDDSALYLCASSPDRGSGTNEKLFFGSGTQLSVL.

J is TRBJ1-5 and V is TRBV9; D is unclear. Germline lookup yields CDR1 SGDLS and CDR2 YYNGEE. The CDR3 is made up of 15 amino acids. Deletions cut 3 bases from V and 0 bases from J, with 10 bases between. CDR3 in DNA: TGTGCCAGCAGCGCCGGACTGTCTAGCAATCAGCCCCAGCATTTT. Encoded protein: CASSAGLSSNQPQHF. Combining the CDR3 with reference TRBV9 and TRBJ1-5 gives the whole variable domain DSGVTQTPKHLITATGQRVTLRCSPRSGDLSVYWYQQSLDQGLQFLIQYYNGEERAKGNILERFSAQQFPDLHSELNLSSLELGDSALYFCASSAGLSSNQPQHFGDGTRLSIL.

The gene calls are TRBV29-1 and TRBJ1-2; D not resolved. V lost 2 bases and J 0 bases, leaving 25 bases between the germline ends. Germline CDR1 reads SQVTM; CDR2 reads ANQGSEA. CDR3 size: 19 residues. Here the CDR3 reads CSVERRMMELSTPNYGYTF. DNA of the CDR3: TGCAGCGTTGAAAGGCGGATGATGGAACTCTCTACCCCTAACTATGGCTACACCTTC.

The chain recombines TRBV5-4 with TRBJ1-1, with unresolved D. Trimming removed 4 bases at V and 5 bases at J, with 18 bases between. Per germline, CDR1 SGHNT and CDR2 YYREEE (reference sequence). The CDR3 has 15 amino acids. CDR3 coding DNA: TGTGCCAGCAGCGTGAACCCGGGAACGAAAACTGAAGCTTTCTTT. This gives the protein CASSVNPGTKTEAFF.

The CDR3 reads CASSREGIGGYTF. In DNA, the CDR3 is TGTGCCAGCAGTAGGGAGGGGATTGGGGGCTACACCTTC. The rearrangement links TRBV6-5 to TRBJ1-2; D possibly corresponds to TRBD1 (5 bases). The CDR3 runs to 13 residues. Germline V gene data show CDR1 as MNHEY and CDR2 as SVGAGI. V gave up 5 bases and J gave up 8 bases, with 15 bases separating them.

This clone was observed a single time. The CDR3 spells CASSQDGRQNEQFF. The CDR3 DNA sequence: TGTGCCAGCAGCCAAGATGGAAGACAGAATGAGCAGTTCTTC. The chain combines TRBV3-1 (or the pseudogene TRBV3-2) with TRBJ2-1; possibly TRBD1 for D (5 bases). The V and J ends lost 0 bases and 7 bases respectively, with 10 bases between them. From germline, CDR1 is LGHDT and CDR2 YNNKEL (reference sequence). The CDR3 contains 14 residues.

This clone was recorded a few times. The CDR3 here is CASNDRENTEAFF. CDR3 DNA: TGTGCCAGCAACGACAGGGAGAACACTGAAGCTTTCTTT. V gene TRBV2 combines with J gene TRBJ1-1, with 7 bases aligning to TRBD1. J gave up 1 base and V 7 bases, and 3 bases lay outside the gene matches. CDR1 and CDR2 from the germline V gene are SNHLY and FYNNEI. The CDR3 is made up of 13 amino acids.